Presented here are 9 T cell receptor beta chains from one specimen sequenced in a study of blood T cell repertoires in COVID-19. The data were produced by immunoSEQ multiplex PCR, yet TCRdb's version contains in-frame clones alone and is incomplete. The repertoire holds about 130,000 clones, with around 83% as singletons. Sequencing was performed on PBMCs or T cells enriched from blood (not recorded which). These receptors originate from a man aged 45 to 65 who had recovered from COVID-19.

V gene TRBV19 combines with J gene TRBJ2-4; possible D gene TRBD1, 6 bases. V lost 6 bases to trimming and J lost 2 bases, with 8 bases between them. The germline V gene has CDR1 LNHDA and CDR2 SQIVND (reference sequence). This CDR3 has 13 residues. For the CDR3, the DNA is TGTGCCAGTAGCCAGGGGACCAAAAACATTCAGTACTTC. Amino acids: CASSQGTKNIQYF.

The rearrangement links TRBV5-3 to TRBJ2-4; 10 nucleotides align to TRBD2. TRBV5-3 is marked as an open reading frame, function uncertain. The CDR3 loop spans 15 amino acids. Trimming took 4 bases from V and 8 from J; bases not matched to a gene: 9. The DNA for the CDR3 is TGTGCCAGAAGCACCGGGACTAGCGACCTCGACATTCAGTACTTC. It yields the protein CARSTGTSDLDIQYF.

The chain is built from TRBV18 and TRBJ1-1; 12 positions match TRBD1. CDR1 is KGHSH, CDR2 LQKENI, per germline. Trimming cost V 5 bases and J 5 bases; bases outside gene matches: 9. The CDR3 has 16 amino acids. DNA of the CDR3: TGTGCCAGCTCAGAGGGGACAGGGGGCGTGGGGACTGAAGCTTTCTTT. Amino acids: CASSEGTGGVGTEAFF.

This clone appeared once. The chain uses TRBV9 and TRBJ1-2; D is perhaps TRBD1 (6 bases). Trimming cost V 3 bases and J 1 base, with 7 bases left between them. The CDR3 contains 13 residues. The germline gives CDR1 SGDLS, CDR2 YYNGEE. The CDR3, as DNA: TGTGCCAGCAGCGCACAGGGTAACTATGGCTACACCTTC. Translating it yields CASSAQGNYGYTF.

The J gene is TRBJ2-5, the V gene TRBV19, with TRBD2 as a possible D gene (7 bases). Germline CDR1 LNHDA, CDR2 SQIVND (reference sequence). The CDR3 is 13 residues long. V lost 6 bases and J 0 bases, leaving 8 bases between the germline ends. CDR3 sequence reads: CASRRGHQETQYF. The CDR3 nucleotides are TGTGCCAGTAGGCGGGGGCACCAAGAGACCCAGTACTTC.

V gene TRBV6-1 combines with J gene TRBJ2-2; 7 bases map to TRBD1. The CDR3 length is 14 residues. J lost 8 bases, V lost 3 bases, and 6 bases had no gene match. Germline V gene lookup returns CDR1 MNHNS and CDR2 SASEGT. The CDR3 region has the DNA TGTGCCAGCAGTGACGACAGGGACGGGGGGGAGCTGTTTTTT. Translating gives CASSDDRDGGELFF.

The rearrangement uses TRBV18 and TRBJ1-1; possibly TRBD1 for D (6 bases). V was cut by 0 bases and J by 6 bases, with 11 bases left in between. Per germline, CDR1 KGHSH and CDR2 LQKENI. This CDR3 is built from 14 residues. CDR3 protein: CASSPPRGWAEAFF. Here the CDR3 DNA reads TGTGCCAGCTCACCACCCAGGGGTTGGGCTGAAGCTTTCTTT.

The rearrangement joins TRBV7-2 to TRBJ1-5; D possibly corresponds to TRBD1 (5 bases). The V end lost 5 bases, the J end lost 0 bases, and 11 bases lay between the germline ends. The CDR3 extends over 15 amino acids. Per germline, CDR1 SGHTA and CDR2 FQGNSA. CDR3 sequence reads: CASSPTTASNQPQHF. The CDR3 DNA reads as TGTGCCAGCAGCCCTACGACAGCTAGCAATCAGCCCCAGCATTTT.

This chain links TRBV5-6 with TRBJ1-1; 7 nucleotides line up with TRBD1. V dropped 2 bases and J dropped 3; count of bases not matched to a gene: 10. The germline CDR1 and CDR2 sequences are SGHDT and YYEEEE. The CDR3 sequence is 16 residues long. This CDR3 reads CASSLTGENGDTEAFF. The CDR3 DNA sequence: TGTGCCAGCAGCTTAACAGGGGAGAATGGGGACACTGAAGCTTTCTTT. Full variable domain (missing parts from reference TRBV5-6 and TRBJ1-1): DAGVTQSPTHLIKTRGQQVTLRCSPKSGHDTVSWYQQALGQGPQFIFQYYEEEERQRGNFPDRFSGHQFPNYSSELNVNALLLGDSALYLCASSLTGENGDTEAFFGQGTRLTVV.